The T cell receptor (beta chain) described here comes from a study of blood T cell repertoires in COVID-19. Looking at the study overall: Nucleic acid was either cDNA or gDNA, and it came from T cells, B-cell-depleted T cells, or PBMCs.

Produced via immunoSEQ multiplex PCR; TCRdb's table is partial and in-frame only. The sample holds some 250,000 clones, roughly nine tenths seen once. Trimming took 0 bases from V and 0 from J, leaving 15 bases between them. Per the germline V gene, CDR1 is SGDLS and CDR2 is YYNGEE. CDR3 length: 17 amino acids. The sequence came from a woman aged 25 to 39 with acute COVID-19. The chain is built from TRBV9 and TRBJ1-2; no clear D. Sequencing was done on a sample of PBMCs or T cells enriched from blood (not recorded which). CDR3 coding DNA: TGTGCCAGCAGCGTAGTGAGTCGGGGTTCACCTAACTATGGCTACACCTTC. This gives the protein CASSVVSRGSPNYGYTF.